These 18 T cell receptor beta chains originate from one sample sequenced in a study of blood T cell repertoires in COVID-19. Assay: immunoSEQ multiplex PCR; the TCRdb copy retains only in-frame clones and omits some. The sample has almost 400,000 clones; around 87% are singletons. Sequencing was performed on peripheral blood. The source of these receptors is a woman aged 55-75 years with COVID-19, enrolled during active disease.

The rearrangement joins TRBV11-2 to TRBJ2-3, with TRBD2 identical over 8 bases. Germline V gene sequence: CDR1 SGHAT, CDR2 FQNNGV. The ends lost 5 bases at V and 2 bases at J; junction bases unmatched: 9. This CDR3 region has 16 residues. The CDR3 DNA reads as TGTGCCAGCAGCCCAACAAGCGGGGGAAACACAGATACGCAGTATTTT. Protein sequence: CASSPTSGGNTDTQYF.

The rearrangement joins TRBV12-5 to TRBJ2-2; 9 positions agree with TRBD2. Germline assignment: CDR1 LGHNT and CDR2 FRNRAP. The CDR3 runs to 17 residues. Trimming at V came to 0 bases and at J to 3 bases, leaving 5 bases not matched to a gene. CDR3 DNA: TGTGCTAGTGGTTTGGTCGGACTAGCGACGGACACCGGGGAGCTGTTTTTT. Encoded protein: CASGLVGLATDTGELFF.

The rearrangement joins TRBV19 to TRBJ1-5; 7 nucleotides line up with TRBD1. Germline V gives CDR1 LNHDA, CDR2 SQIVND (reference sequence). J was trimmed by 0 bases and V by 7 bases; bases with no gene match: 9. The CDR3 contains 16 residues. This chain's CDR3 is CASTIRDRNSNQPQHF. DNA for the CDR3: TGTGCCAGTACTATCCGGGACAGAAATAGCAATCAGCCCCAGCATTTT.

CDR3 protein: CASSLAPGLDYYEQYF. In DNA, the CDR3 is TGCGCCAGCAGCTTGGCCCCGGGACTAGACTACTACGAGCAGTACTTC. The rearrangement links TRBV5-1 to TRBJ2-7; 8 bases line up with TRBD2. The CDR3 contains 16 residues. The J segment lost 3 bases and the V segment lost 0 bases, leaving 8 bases of the junction unmatched. Germline V gene data show CDR1 as SGHRS and CDR2 as YFSETQ.

Only a few counts were recorded for this clone. The chain couples TRBV6-5 to TRBJ1-5, with 7 positions matching TRBD1. The CDR3 has 14 amino acids. V gave up 5 bases and J gave up 3 bases; unmatched junction bases: 4. The germline V gene has CDR1 MNHEY and CDR2 SVGAGI. The CDR3 region is CASSRGTVNQPQHF. Written as DNA, the CDR3 is TGTGCCAGCAGTCGCGGGACAGTCAATCAGCCCCAGCATTTT.

The rearrangement links TRBV6-5 to TRBJ1-2, with 9 bases aligning to TRBD1. The CDR3 runs to 14 residues. Germline V gene sequence: CDR1 MNHEY, CDR2 SVGAGI. The V segment lost 0 bases and the J segment 6 bases; nucleotides outside the gene matches: 2. As DNA, the CDR3 is TGTGCCAGCAGTTACTCGGGACAGGGTCATGGCTACACCTTC. This sequence encodes CASSYSGQGHGYTF.

The rearrangement uses TRBV27 and TRBJ1-4; D not certain. This CDR3 comprises 15 residues. The ends were cut back, 0 bases at V and 3 bases at J, with 8 bases in the middle. The germline V gene encodes CDR1 MNHEY and CDR2 SMNVEV (reference sequence). The CDR3 spells CASSLSQVSNEKLFF. CDR3 sequence (DNA): TGTGCCAGCAGTTTATCTCAGGTCTCTAATGAAAAACTGTTTTTT.

This clone showed up just a few times. The CDR3 nucleotides read TGTGCCAGCACCCTAGACCAGGGATTCGGTGAAGCTTTCTTT. Its translation: CASTLDQGFGEAFF. The chain recombines TRBV5-6 with TRBJ1-1; D possibly corresponds to TRBD1 (5 bases). Looked up from germline, CDR1 is SGHDT and CDR2 is YYEEEE. This CDR3 region has 14 residues. Deletions cut 6 bases from V and 7 bases from J, with 19 bases between.

In its sample, this clone was seen once. The rearrangement links TRBV27 to TRBJ1-5; TRBD1 matches 7 bases. The CDR3 runs to 16 residues. The V gene's germline CDR1 is MNHEY and CDR2 SMNVEV (reference sequence). The V and J ends lost 7 bases and 3 bases, in that order; junction bases with no gene match: 12. CDR3 region: CASTPWGTVLNQPQHF. The CDR3 DNA sequence: TGTGCCAGCACCCCCTGGGGGACAGTCCTCAATCAGCCCCAGCATTTT.

The chain couples TRBV3-1 (or the pseudogene TRBV3-2) to TRBJ1-4; D is uncertain. This CDR3 spans 15 amino acids. V was cut by 4 bases and J by 4 bases, with 13 bases left in between. Germline CDR1 is LGHDT and CDR2 is YNNKEL (reference sequence). CDR3 sequence reads: CASSLRGSNNEKLFF. CDR3 in DNA: TGTGCCAGCAGCCTCCGGGGATCAAATAATGAAAAACTGTTTTTT.

This clone appeared once. The V gene is TRBV2, the J gene TRBJ1-1; D gene uncertain. CDR1 SNHLY and CDR2 FYNNEI come from the germline V gene. V dropped 3 bases and J dropped 0 bases, with 8 bases sitting between them. The CDR3 covers 14 residues. In DNA, the CDR3 is TGTGCCAGCAGTGAGTGGCAGTTGAACACTGAAGCTTTCTTT. Its translation is CASSEWQLNTEAFF.

This rearrangement joins TRBV29-1 to TRBJ1-2; 9 bases align to TRBD1. V gave up 7 bases and J gave up 7 bases; unmatched junction bases: 7. Germline V gene data show CDR1 as SQVTM and CDR2 as ANQGSEA. The CDR3 totals 12 residues. The CDR3 region is CSARTGVAGYTF. CDR3 DNA: TGCAGCGCCAGGACAGGGGTTGCTGGCTACACCTTC.

The CDR3 DNA is TGCGCCAGCAGCTTGGAACCATACACCGACTCCTACGAGCAGTACTTC. Translated, it gives CASSLEPYTDSYEQYF. The rearrangement joins TRBV5-1 to TRBJ2-7, with D hard to call. V lost 0 bases to trimming and J lost 0 bases, with 13 bases between them. This CDR3 is built from 16 residues. Germline CDR1 and CDR2: SGHRS and YFSETQ.

The V gene is TRBV6-5, the J gene TRBJ1-6; D gene unclear. CDR1 is MNHEY and CDR2 is SVGAGI in the germline V gene. Trimming pared 6 bases from V and 11 bases from J, leaving 17 bases between. The CDR3 length is 14 residues. The chain's CDR3 is CASSDRLSPTPLHF. CDR3 DNA sequence: TGTGCCAGCAGCGATAGACTGTCCCCCACACCCCTCCACTTT.

The rearrangement links TRBV4-1 to TRBJ1-2; D unresolved. The CDR3 spans 15 residues. The V and J ends lost 0 bases and 5 bases respectively, with 13 bases between them. Germline CDR1 is MGHRA and CDR2 is YSYEKL. The CDR3 bases are TGCGCCAGCAGCCAAGACGGCTGGACTATTTATGGCTACACCTTC. This gives the protein CASSQDGWTIYGYTF.

This chain joins TRBV3-1 (or the pseudogene TRBV3-2) and TRBJ1-3, with a tentative D call TRBD1 (5 bases). Germline V gene sequence: CDR1 LGHDT, CDR2 YNNKEL (reference sequence). V was cut by 5 bases and J by 0 bases, with 8 bases left in between. There are 14 residues in the CDR3. CDR3 loop: CASSWGISGNTIYF. The CDR3 region has the DNA TGTGCCAGCAGCTGGGGCATCTCTGGAAACACCATATATTTT.

This chain joins TRBV5-1 and TRBJ2-2, with TRBD1 as a possible D gene (6 bases). Germline CDR1 reads SGHRS; CDR2 reads YFSETQ. The CDR3 sequence is 15 residues long. Trimming took 5 bases from V and 1 from J, leaving 12 bases between them. CDR3 protein: CASRSGTLNTGELFF. CDR3 in DNA: TGCGCCAGCAGATCCGGGACACTGAACACCGGGGAGCTGTTTTTT. The whole variable domain, remainder taken from reference TRBV5-1 and TRBJ2-2, is KAGVTQTPRYLIKTRGQQVTLSCSPISGHRSVSWYQQTPGQGLQFLFEYFSETQRNKGNFPGRFSGRQFSNSRSEMNVSTLELGDSALYLCASRSGTLNTGELFFGEGSRLTVL.

CDR3 protein: CASGLAGTEAFF. The CDR3, as DNA: TGTGCTAGTGGTTTGGCAGGGACTGAAGCTTTCTTT. This chain uses TRBV12-5 with TRBJ1-1, with a weak D call TRBD1 (5 bases). CDR3 length: 12 residues. Germline CDR1 LGHNT, CDR2 FRNRAP. Trimming took off 1 base at V and 5 bases at J, with 5 bases between the two ends.